The present entry profiles one T cell receptor beta chain with its context. V lost 7 bases and J lost 6, with 12 bases in between. The germline CDR1 and CDR2 sequences are MNHNS and SASEGT. The CDR3 contains 13 residues. This entry belongs to a study of OX40 agonist ivuxolimab in advanced cancers. Study-wide background: The study enrolled dose-escalation patients with hepatocellular carcinoma, melanoma, renal cell or head and neck cancer.

The data were produced by immunoSEQ multiplex PCR, yet TCRdb's version contains in-frame clones alone and is incomplete. This sample has tens of thousands of clones, with around 86% found just once. The chain combines TRBV6-1 with TRBJ2-2; D perhaps matches TRBD1 (6 bases). The starting material was CD4+ or CD8+ T cells sorted from blood, obtained in a trial of the OX40 agonist ivuxolimab. This clonotype was sampled from an adult with an advanced solid tumor such as melanoma, head and neck, liver or kidney cancer. The DNA of the CDR3 is TGTGCCAGCAAAGGGGGATCTGCCGGGGAGCTGTTTTTT. As protein: CASKGGSAGELFF.